The entry that follows covers one T cell receptor beta chain sequence. No cognate antigen has been identified for it. Per-base quality was not reported, and no clone a single base away is much larger than it. This sample was taken from a study of control samples from healthy donors and cancer patients (dated by TCRdb to 2018 to 2021). To prepare the library, the immunoSEQ multiplex PCR assay was applied. This immuneACCESS table, as held by TCRdb, lists in-frame sequences with V and J called but not all clones. Of the missing ones, under half trace to an unresolved V gene in checked studies; the others have no known cause. This sample is represented by fewer than 40,000 clones; under 95% of them were singletons. The ten largest clones capture about 1.5% of the sample. Reading the germline V gene gives CDR1 SGHRS and CDR2 YFSETQ. Reading from cysteine to phenylalanine, the CDR3 counts 16 amino acids. This entry keeps only the CDR3 DNA: 48 bases, framed from base 1. Cut back by 0 bases and 0 bases, the V and J ends lie 10 bases apart.

The V and J segments used are TRBV5-1 and TRBJ1-5; the D gene identity is not certain. Sequenced material: PBMCs. This TCR was recovered from a man aged 35 to 55 with colorectal cancer. The base sequence is TGCGCCAGCAGCTTGGTTCCGGGAAATAGCAATCAGCCCCAGCATTTT. Its protein is CASSLVPGNSNQPQHF.